The clone carrying this TCR beta chain appeared a single time. Its matching antigen is unknown. This record comes from a study of cytomegalovirus exposure and HLA in healthy donors. Whole-study results and caveats: Later analysis associated a missense DCLRE1C variant with TCR beta V- and J-gene trimming.

The PCR used 60 Vbeta and 13 Jbeta primers. The data were produced by immunoSEQ multiplex PCR, yet TCRdb's version contains in-frame clones alone and is incomplete. The sample lists about 120,000 clones, roughly 80% occurring once. V lost 1 base, J lost 2 bases, and 15 bases lay in between. The CDR3 length is 16 residues. From germline, CDR1 is MGHRA and CDR2 YSYEKL. The chain is built from TRBV4-1 and TRBJ2-7; TRBD1 is a possible D gene (6 bases). The sample taken for sequencing was PBMCs. The sequence derives from a man in his 60s in good health and CMV-seropositive. Here the CDR3 DNA reads TGCGCCAGCAGCCAAGCCCCAATCCCAGGGGCCTACGAGCAGTACTTC. Amino acids: CASSQAPIPGAYEQYF.